Reported below is one TCR beta chain. Every single patient, without exception, relapsed after autologous stem cell transplantation, and brentuximab vedotin exposure varied. These data originate in a study of PD-1 blockade in classical Hodgkin lymphoma. The germline V gene has CDR1 LNHDA and CDR2 SQIVND (reference sequence). This CDR3 has 17 residues. The V and J ends lost 7 bases and 0 bases, in that order; junction bases with no gene match: 14. TCRdb keeps only in-frame clones here, not all; method: immunoSEQ multiplex PCR. The sample contains approximately 79,000 clones, 85% to 95% of which appear only once.

This clonotype was obtained from a human donor with classical Hodgkin lymphoma. The gene calls are TRBV19 and TRBJ1-2; TRBD1 agrees at 7 bases. Sequenced here: peripheral blood mononuclear cells (PBMCs), sampled before the second cycle of nivolumab. The CDR3 coding sequence is TGTGCCAGTACCCCCTCACCGGGACAGAAGTCTAACTATGGCTACACCTTC. Encoded protein: CASTPSPGQKSNYGYTF.